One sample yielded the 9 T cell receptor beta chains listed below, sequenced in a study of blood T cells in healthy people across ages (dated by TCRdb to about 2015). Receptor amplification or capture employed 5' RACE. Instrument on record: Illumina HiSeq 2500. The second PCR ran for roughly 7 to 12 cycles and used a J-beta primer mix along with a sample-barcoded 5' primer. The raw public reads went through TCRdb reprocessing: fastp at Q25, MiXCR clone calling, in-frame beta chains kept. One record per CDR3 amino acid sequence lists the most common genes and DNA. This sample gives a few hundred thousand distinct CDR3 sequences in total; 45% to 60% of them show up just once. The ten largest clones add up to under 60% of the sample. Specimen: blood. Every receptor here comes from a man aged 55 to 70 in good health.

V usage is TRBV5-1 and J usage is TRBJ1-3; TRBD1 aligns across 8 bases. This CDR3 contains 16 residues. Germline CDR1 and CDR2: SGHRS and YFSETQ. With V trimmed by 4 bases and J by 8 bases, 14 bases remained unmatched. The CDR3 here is CASSPGQDRAGDTIYF. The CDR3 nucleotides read TGCGCCAGCAGCCCGGGGCAGGACAGGGCAGGCGACACCATATATTTT.

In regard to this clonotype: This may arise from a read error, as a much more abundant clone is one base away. CDR3 sequence: CASSPGTGGCEQYF. The CDR3 DNA sequence: TGTGCCAGCAGCCCCGGGACAGGGGGCTGCGAGCAGTACTTC. V and J are TRBV28 and TRBJ2-7; 12 bases agree with TRBD1. From germline, CDR1 is MDHEN and CDR2 SYDVKM. J gave up 6 bases and V 6 bases, and 6 bases lay outside the gene matches. The CDR3 extends over 14 amino acids.

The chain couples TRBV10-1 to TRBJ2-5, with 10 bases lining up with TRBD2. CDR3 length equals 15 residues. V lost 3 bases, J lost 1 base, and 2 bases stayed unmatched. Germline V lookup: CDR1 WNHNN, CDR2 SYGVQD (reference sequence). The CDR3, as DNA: TGCGCCAGCAGTGATCTAGCGGGGGCCCAAGAGACCCAGTACTTC. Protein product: CASSDLAGAQETQYF.

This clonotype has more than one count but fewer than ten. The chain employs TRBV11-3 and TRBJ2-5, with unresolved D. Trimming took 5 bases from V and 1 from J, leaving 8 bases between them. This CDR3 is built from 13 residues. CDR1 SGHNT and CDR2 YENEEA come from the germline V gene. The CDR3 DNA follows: TGTGCCAGCAGCGGAGAACCCCAAGAGACCCAGTACTTC. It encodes CASSGEPQETQYF.

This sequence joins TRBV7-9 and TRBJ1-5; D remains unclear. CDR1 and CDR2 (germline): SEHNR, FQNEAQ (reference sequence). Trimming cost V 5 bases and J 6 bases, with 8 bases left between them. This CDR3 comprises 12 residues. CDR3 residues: CASSQEAQPQHF. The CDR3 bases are TGTGCCAGCAGCCAAGAAGCTCAGCCCCAGCATTTT.

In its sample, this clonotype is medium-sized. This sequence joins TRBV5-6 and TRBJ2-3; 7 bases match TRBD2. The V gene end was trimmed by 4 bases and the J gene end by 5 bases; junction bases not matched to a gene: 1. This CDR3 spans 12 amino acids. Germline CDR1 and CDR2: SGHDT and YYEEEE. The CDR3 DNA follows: TGTGCCAGCAGCCGGGGGGAAGATACGCAGTATTTT. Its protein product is CASSRGEDTQYF.

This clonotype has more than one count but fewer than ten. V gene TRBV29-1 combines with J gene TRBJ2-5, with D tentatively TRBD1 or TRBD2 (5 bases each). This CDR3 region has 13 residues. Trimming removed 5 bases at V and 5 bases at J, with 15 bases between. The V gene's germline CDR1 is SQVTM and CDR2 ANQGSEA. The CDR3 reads CSVLNREGETQYF. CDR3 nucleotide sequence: TGCAGCGTTTTAAATAGAGAGGGGGAGACCCAGTACTTC.

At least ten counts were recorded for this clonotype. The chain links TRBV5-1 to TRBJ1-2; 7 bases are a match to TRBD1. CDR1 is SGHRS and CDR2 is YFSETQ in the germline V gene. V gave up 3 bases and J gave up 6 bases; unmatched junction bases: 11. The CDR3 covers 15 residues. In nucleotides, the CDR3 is TGCGCCAGCAGCTCAAGGGACAGCGGACGGGATGGCTACACCTTC. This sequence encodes CASSSRDSGRDGYTF.

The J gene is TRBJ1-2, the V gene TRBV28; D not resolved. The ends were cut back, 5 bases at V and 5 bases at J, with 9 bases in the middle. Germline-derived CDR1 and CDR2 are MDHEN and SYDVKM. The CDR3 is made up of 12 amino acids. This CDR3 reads CASSKTDYGYTF. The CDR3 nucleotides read TGTGCCAGCAGTAAGACGGATTATGGCTACACCTTC.